This T cell receptor beta chain came from a study of blood T cell repertoires in COVID-19. Across the whole study: Researchers got acute and convalescent COVID-19 samples from the United States, Italy and Spain. PBMCs, B-cell-depleted T cells, or T cells provided the cDNA or gDNA that made up the material.

This clone was recorded a few times. Per the germline V gene, CDR1 is MRHNA and CDR2 is SNTAGT. Between the trimmed V and J ends, which lost 3 bases and 8 bases, there was a span of 13 bases. The CDR3 extends over 13 amino acids. Original data processing: Estimates of nucleated cell counts were drawn from the amplification of reference gene primers. The repertoire was sequenced with immunoSEQ multiplex PCR; TCRdb's copy has only in-frame clones and lacks some. V and J calls and clone size follow that table, whereas D and trimming were derived from the DNA. The top ten hold 1.4% of the sample, which has hundreds of thousands of clones, 86% seen once.

Sequencing used peripheral blood. This receptor was identified in a woman aged 25 to 39 with active or convalescent COVID-19. The chain links TRBV6-4 to TRBJ1-2, with a possible D match to TRBD1 (5 bases). CDR3 region: CASSEQGAAGYTF. The CDR3 DNA sequence: TGTGCCAGCAGTGAACAAGGGGCCGCGGGCTACACCTTC.